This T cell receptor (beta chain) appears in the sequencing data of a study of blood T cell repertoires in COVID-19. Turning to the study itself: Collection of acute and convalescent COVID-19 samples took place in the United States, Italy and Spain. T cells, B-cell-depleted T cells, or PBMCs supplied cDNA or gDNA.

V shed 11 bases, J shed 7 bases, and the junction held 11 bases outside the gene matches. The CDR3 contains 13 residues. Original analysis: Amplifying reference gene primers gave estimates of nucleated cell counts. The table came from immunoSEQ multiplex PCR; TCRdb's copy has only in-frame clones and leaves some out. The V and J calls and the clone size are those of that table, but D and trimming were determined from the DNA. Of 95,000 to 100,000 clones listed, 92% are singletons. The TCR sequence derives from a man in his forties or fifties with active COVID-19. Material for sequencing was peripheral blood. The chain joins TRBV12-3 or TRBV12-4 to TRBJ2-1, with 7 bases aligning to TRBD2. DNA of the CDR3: TGTGCCTCCGGACTAGTCTTGAATAATGAGCAGTTCTTC. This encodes CASGLVLNNEQFF.